Below, 28 T cell receptor beta chains from the same sample are listed, as sequenced in a study of blood T cell repertoires in COVID-19. Only in-frame clones appear in the TCRdb table, and some are missing; sequencing was by immunoSEQ multiplex PCR. The sample has around 250,000 clones; about 89% are singletons. The sequenced material came from PBMCs or T cells enriched from blood (not recorded which). The receptors were gathered from a woman in her 30s who had recovered from COVID-19.

The gene calls are TRBV7-2 and TRBJ2-1; 9 bases are a match to TRBD2. CDR1 and CDR2 (germline): SGHTA, FQGNSA. Trimming removed 1 base from V and 0 bases from J; junction bases left unmatched: 7. The CDR3 has 18 residues. CDR3 in amino acids: CASSLVGSGRPSYNEQFF. CDR3 bases: TGTGCCAGCAGCTTAGTCGGTAGCGGGAGACCCTCCTACAATGAGCAGTTCTTC.

The chain couples TRBV5-6 to TRBJ2-5; D perhaps matches TRBD2 (6 bases). CDR1 SGHDT and CDR2 YYEEEE come from the germline V gene. The CDR3 sequence is 13 residues long. Trimming stripped 6 bases from V and 5 bases from J, with 14 bases between. CDR3 DNA sequence: TGTGCCAGCACCCCGGGGGTTCGGGAGACCCAGTACTTC. This sequence encodes CASTPGVRETQYF.

The rearrangement links TRBV15 to TRBJ1-2, with D possibly matching TRBD1 (6 bases). Germline lookup yields CDR1 LNHNV and CDR2 YYDKDF (reference sequence). The length of the CDR3 is 14 residues. V lost 5 bases and J lost 8, with 18 bases in between. The CDR3 nucleotides are TGTGCCACCAGCGTCCAGGGGCGCATAAAGGGCTACACCTTC. Amino acids: CATSVQGRIKGYTF.

J is TRBJ1-6 and V is TRBV7-9; 8 bases are a match to TRBD1. The CDR3 consists of 15 residues. V trimming: 6 bases; J trimming: 9 bases; junction bases outside the gene matches: 10. The germline CDR1 and CDR2 sequences are SEHNR and FQNEAQ (reference sequence). This CDR3 is CASRSQGAEGSPLHF. The CDR3 bases are TGTGCCAGCAGGAGTCAGGGGGCTGAGGGTTCACCCCTCCACTTT.

This chain joins TRBV21-1 and TRBJ1-2; TRBD1, as called in the table, went unchecked against the DNA. TRBV21-1 is given as a pseudogene. The CDR3 runs to 15 residues. CDR3 amino acids: CASSKEQGWSYGYTF. CDR3 nucleotides: TGTGCCAGCAGCAAAGAGCAGGGGTGGAGCTATGGCTACACCTTC.

This chain connects TRBV9 to TRBJ2-1; 12 bases map to TRBD2. This CDR3 is built from 15 residues. Per the germline V gene, CDR1 is SGDLS and CDR2 is YYNGEE. Trimming removed 3 bases from V and 5 bases from J; junction bases left unmatched: 3. CDR3 region: CASSGLAGVNNEQFF. Written as DNA, the CDR3 is TGTGCCAGCAGCGGACTAGCGGGAGTGAACAATGAGCAGTTCTTC.

The V gene is TRBV9, the J gene TRBJ1-5, with 8 positions matching TRBD1. The germline gives CDR1 SGDLS, CDR2 YYNGEE. Losses at the gene ends were 0 bases for V and 5 bases for J; bases not matched to a gene: 4. The CDR3 is made up of 15 amino acids. The CDR3: CASSVGTGYYQPQHF. The CDR3 nucleotides are TGTGCCAGCAGCGTAGGGACAGGGTATTATCAGCCCCAGCATTTT.

The CDR3 bases are TGTGCCACCAGCAGCGTGGGGGCCCTGCGGACCATATATTTT. Amino acids: CATSSVGALRTIYF. The J gene is TRBJ1-3, the V gene TRBV15; D might be TRBD1 (6 bases). Trimming removed 3 bases from V and 10 bases from J, with 16 bases in between. Germline assignment: CDR1 LNHNV and CDR2 YYDKDF (reference sequence). This CDR3 spans 14 amino acids.

In this sample, this clone turned up once. V is TRBV9 and J is TRBJ2-1, with 7 bases aligning to TRBD1. The CDR3 has 18 amino acids. Germline values: CDR1 SGDLS, CDR2 YYNGEE. Trimming removed 0 bases from V and 0 bases from J; junction bases left unmatched: 9. CDR3 in DNA: TGTGCCAGCAGCGTAGACAAACAGGGACAGAGCTCCTACAATGAGCAGTTCTTC. It codes for CASSVDKQGQSSYNEQFF.

The chain recombines TRBV7-2 with TRBJ1-4; TRBD1 matches at 9 bases. The V and J ends lost 5 bases and 8 bases, in that order; junction bases with no gene match: 9. From germline, CDR1 is SGHTA and CDR2 FQGNSA. The CDR3 consists of 15 residues. CDR3 protein: CASSQITGGGEKLFF. CDR3 DNA: TGTGCCAGCAGCCAAATCACAGGGGGCGGCGAAAAACTGTTTTTT.

V and J are TRBV19 and TRBJ1-1; D may be TRBD1 (5 bases). The CDR3 is made up of 14 amino acids. In germline, CDR1 is LNHDA, CDR2 SQIVND (reference sequence). Trimming left V 1 base short and J 3 bases short, with 9 bases between. CDR3 nucleotide sequence: TGTGCCAGTAGTATAGGGGGCCGGGACACTGAAGCTTTCTTT. As protein: CASSIGGRDTEAFF.

V and J are TRBV5-5 and TRBJ1-2; 12 bases line up with TRBD1. The ends lost 1 base at V and 4 bases at J; junction bases unmatched: 5. This CDR3 spans 16 amino acids. CDR1 and CDR2 from the germline V gene are SGHKS and YYEKEE (reference sequence). As DNA, the CDR3 is TGTGCCAGCAGCTTGAGGGACAGGGGGCTAAGCTATGGCTACACCTTC. The encoded protein is CASSLRDRGLSYGYTF.

The chain recombines TRBV27 with TRBJ2-1; TRBD2 matches at 7 bases. The CDR3 has 15 residues. V lost 4 bases to trimming and J lost 5 bases; unmatched junction nucleotides: 8. CDR1 is MNHEY and CDR2 is SMNVEV in the germline V gene (reference sequence). CDR3 DNA sequence: TGTGCCAGCAGTTACGCCGGGCTAGCGGACAATGAGCAGTTCTTC. Translating it yields CASSYAGLADNEQFF.

The V call is TRBV2, the J call TRBJ2-5; 7 nucleotides align to TRBD1. V trimming: 5 bases; J trimming: 2 bases; junction bases outside the gene matches: 8. CDR1 is SNHLY and CDR2 is FYNNEI in the germline V gene. CDR3 length equals 15 residues. CDR3 coding DNA: TGTGCCAGCAGTAAGGGCAGGACAGGACAAGAGACCCAGTACTTC. As protein: CASSKGRTGQETQYF.

The chain joins TRBV30 to TRBJ1-1, with 9 nucleotides matching TRBD1. Germline CDR1 reads GTSNPN; CDR2 reads SVGIG (reference sequence). This CDR3 is built from 13 residues. Germline trimming cut 4 bases from V and 7 bases from J; bases unmatched to any gene: 7. The CDR3 loop reads CAWTRTGVFEAFF. The CDR3 coding sequence is TGTGCCTGGACCCGGACAGGGGTATTTGAAGCTTTCTTT.

This chain connects TRBV25-1 to TRBJ2-3; tentatively, D is TRBD2 (6 bases). CDR3 length equals 11 residues. V was shortened by 11 bases and J by 4 bases, with 10 bases between the two germline ends. The germline V gene encodes CDR1 MGHDK and CDR2 SYGVNS. The CDR3 nucleotides read TGTGCCTCGGGGGACGCAGATACGCAGTATTTT. This sequence encodes CASGDADTQYF.

The chain carries TRBV6-5 and TRBJ2-3; 12 bases line up with TRBD1. CDR3 length: 14 amino acids. CDR1 MNHEY and CDR2 SVGAGI come from the germline V gene. Unmatched junction bases numbered 2, after V lost 8 bases and J lost 2 bases. CDR3 protein: CASGDRGHTDTQYF. CDR3 bases: TGTGCCAGCGGGGACAGGGGGCACACAGATACGCAGTATTTT.

This clone occurred a few times. The chain employs TRBV4-3 and TRBJ1-1; D is unresolved. The CDR3 has 15 residues. Trimming took off 0 bases at V and 0 bases at J, with 8 bases between the two ends. Per germline, CDR1 LGHNA and CDR2 YSLEER. The CDR3 sequence is CASSQDKQLNTEAFF. The DNA of the CDR3 is TGCGCCAGCAGCCAAGATAAACAGCTGAACACTGAAGCTTTCTTT.

The chain joins TRBV30 to TRBJ1-2; D uncertain. The germline V gene has CDR1 GTSNPN and CDR2 SVGIG (reference sequence). The CDR3 totals 15 residues. Trimming removed 4 bases at V and 2 bases at J, with 17 bases between. The CDR3 DNA reads TGTGCCTGGATTCTCTCGGGAGTCGCAAACTATGGCTACACCTTC. Translation gives CAWILSGVANYGYTF.

The chain links TRBV11-3 to TRBJ2-1; TRBD2 aligns across 10 bases. Trimming at V came to 5 bases and at J to 2 bases, leaving 6 bases not matched to a gene. CDR3 length: 16 residues. Germline lookup yields CDR1 SGHNT and CDR2 YENEEA. This chain's CDR3 is CASSPRAGGAYNEQFF. CDR3 bases: TGTGCCAGCAGCCCACGAGCGGGGGGGGCCTACAATGAGCAGTTCTTC.

V usage is TRBV7-9 and J usage is TRBJ2-7, with 10 bases lining up with TRBD2. The CDR3 has 18 residues. J lost 2 bases, V lost 5 bases, and 15 bases had no gene match. The germline V gene encodes CDR1 SEHNR and CDR2 FQNEAQ (reference sequence). CDR3 sequence reads: CASSLDLAGEYGAYEQYF. The CDR3 DNA reads as TGTGCCAGCAGCCTGGACCTAGCGGGAGAATACGGGGCCTACGAGCAGTACTTC.

The chain recombines TRBV7-8 with TRBJ1-4; possible D gene TRBD1, 5 bases. V lost 6 bases, J lost 2 bases, and 13 bases lay in between. The germline CDR1 and CDR2 sequences are SGHVS and FQNEAQ. This CDR3 region has 15 residues. The CDR3 nucleotides read TGTGCCAGCAGGTCAAACAGGTTGACTAATGAAAAACTGTTTTTT. The encoded protein is CASRSNRLTNEKLFF.

V and J are TRBV28 and TRBJ1-2; no clear D. This CDR3 region has 13 residues. Trimming left V 3 bases short and J 4 bases short, with 9 bases between. CDR1 and CDR2 from the germline V gene are MDHEN and SYDVKM. The DNA of the CDR3 is TGTGCCAGCAGTTTCGGGTCTTCCTATGGCTACACCTTC. Its translation is CASSFGSSYGYTF.

This clone was seen more than once but under ten times. The chain carries TRBV19 and TRBJ1-1; maybe TRBD1 (6 bases). The V end was cut by 4 bases, the J end by 10 bases, with 16 bases between. Germline V lookup: CDR1 LNHDA, CDR2 SQIVND (reference sequence). This CDR3 has 13 residues. In DNA form, the CDR3 reads TGTGCCAGTAGTACCAGACAGGATTTCGTAGCTTTCTTT. Its translation: CASSTRQDFVAFF.

This sequence joins TRBV9 and TRBJ1-4; unclear D gene. The CDR3 length is 16 residues. V dropped 0 bases and J dropped 5 bases, with 14 bases sitting between them. Germline assignment: CDR1 SGDLS and CDR2 YYNGEE. Here the CDR3 reads CASSVGAQDLNEKLFF. DNA for the CDR3: TGTGCCAGCAGCGTAGGGGCTCAGGATCTGAATGAAAAACTGTTTTTT.

As regards this clone: Different DNA sequences within this sample yield the same CDR3. The rearrangement links TRBV19 to TRBJ2-1, with 7 bases lining up with TRBD2. Trimming took 6 bases from V and 4 from J; bases not matched to a gene: 9. The CDR3 has 15 amino acids. Looked up from germline, CDR1 is LNHDA and CDR2 is SQIVND (reference sequence). In nucleotides, the CDR3 is TGTGCCAGTAGCAGAGCGGGATTAAGTTACAATGAGCAGTTCTTC. Translation gives CASSRAGLSYNEQFF.

The rearrangement links TRBV9 to TRBJ1-3; D not certain. Germline lookup yields CDR1 SGDLS and CDR2 YYNGEE. The germline V and J ends were trimmed by 0 bases and 2 bases, with 9 bases remaining between them. This CDR3 has 15 residues. CDR3 loop: CASSVEHRTGNTIYF. CDR3 nucleotide sequence: TGTGCCAGCAGCGTAGAGCACAGAACTGGAAACACCATATATTTT.

The table lists this clone with a count of one. The rearrangement uses TRBV2 and TRBJ1-2; D may be TRBD1 (6 bases). There are 14 residues in the CDR3. The V end was cut by 0 bases, the J end by 6 bases, with 11 bases between. Germline-derived CDR1 and CDR2 are SNHLY and FYNNEI. The CDR3 coding sequence is TGTGCCAGCAGTGAAGCGATATGGGGGCATGGCTACACCTTC. Protein sequence: CASSEAIWGHGYTF.